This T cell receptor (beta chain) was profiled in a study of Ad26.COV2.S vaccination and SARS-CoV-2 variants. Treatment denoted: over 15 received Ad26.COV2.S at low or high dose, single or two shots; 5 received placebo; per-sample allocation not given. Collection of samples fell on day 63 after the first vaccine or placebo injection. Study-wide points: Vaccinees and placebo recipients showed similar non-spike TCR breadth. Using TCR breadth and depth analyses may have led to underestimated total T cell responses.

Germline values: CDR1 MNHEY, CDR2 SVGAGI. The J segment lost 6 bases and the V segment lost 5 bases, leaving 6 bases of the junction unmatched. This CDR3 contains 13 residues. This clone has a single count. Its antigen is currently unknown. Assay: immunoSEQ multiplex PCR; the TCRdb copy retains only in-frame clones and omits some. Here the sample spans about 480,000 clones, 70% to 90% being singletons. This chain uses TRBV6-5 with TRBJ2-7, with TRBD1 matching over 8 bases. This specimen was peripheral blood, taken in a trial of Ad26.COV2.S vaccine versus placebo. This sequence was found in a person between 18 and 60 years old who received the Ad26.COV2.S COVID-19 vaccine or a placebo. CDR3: CASSIWTGFEQYF. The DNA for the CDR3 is TGTGCCAGCAGTATATGGACAGGGTTCGAGCAGTACTTC.